Only a few counts were recorded for the clone carrying this T cell receptor beta chain. As yet, its antigen is unknown. The data were taken from a study of PD-1 blockade in classical Hodgkin lymphoma. Every patient experienced relapse after autologous stem cell transplantation, and brentuximab vedotin exposure varied. This table comes from immunoSEQ multiplex PCR, and its TCRdb copy is limited to in-frame clones, with some not included. The sample carries some 100,000 clones, over 85% recorded once. Study outcomes and limitations: Exclusion was applied to patients who started nivolumab under 1 year after ASCT. CD4+ but not CD8+ TCR diversity rose significantly by C4D1.

The CDR3 is 14 residues long. Trimming removed 4 bases at V and 5 bases at J, with 14 bases between. The germline V gene has CDR1 MNHEY and CDR2 SVGAGI. The sequence was collected from a human donor with classical Hodgkin lymphoma. V usage is TRBV6-5 and J usage is TRBJ1-1; perhaps TRBD1 as D (5 bases). The specimen comprised peripheral blood mononuclear cells (PBMCs), sampled at baseline. The chain's CDR3 is CASSFVQGGTEAFF. The CDR3 nucleotides read TGTGCCAGCAGTTTCGTGCAGGGCGGGACTGAAGCTTTCTTT.